This TCR beta chain was sequenced for a study of blood T cell repertoires in COVID-19. Study details: T cells, B-cell-depleted T cells, or PBMCs supplied cDNA or gDNA.

The V gene end was trimmed by 1 base and the J gene end by 5 bases; junction bases not matched to a gene: 3. The CDR3 is made up of 16 amino acids. CDR1 is SGDLS and CDR2 is YYNGEE in the germline V gene. The authors' processing: Amplification with reference gene primers provided the estimates of nucleated cell counts. Method: immunoSEQ multiplex PCR; TCRdb's copy keeps in-frame clones and lacks some. V and J calls plus clone size are reproduced from that table; the DNA served to infer D and trimming. Among 60,000 to 85,000 clones listed, roughly 84% were seen once. Input material: peripheral blood. This TCR came from a man aged 60-69 years with COVID-19, enrolled during active disease. The chain couples TRBV9 to TRBJ2-5; TRBD2 matches at 15 bases. The CDR3 coding sequence is TGTGCCAGCAGCGTAAGGACTAGCGGGAGGGGGGAGACCCAGTACTTC. Translated, it gives CASSVRTSGRGETQYF.